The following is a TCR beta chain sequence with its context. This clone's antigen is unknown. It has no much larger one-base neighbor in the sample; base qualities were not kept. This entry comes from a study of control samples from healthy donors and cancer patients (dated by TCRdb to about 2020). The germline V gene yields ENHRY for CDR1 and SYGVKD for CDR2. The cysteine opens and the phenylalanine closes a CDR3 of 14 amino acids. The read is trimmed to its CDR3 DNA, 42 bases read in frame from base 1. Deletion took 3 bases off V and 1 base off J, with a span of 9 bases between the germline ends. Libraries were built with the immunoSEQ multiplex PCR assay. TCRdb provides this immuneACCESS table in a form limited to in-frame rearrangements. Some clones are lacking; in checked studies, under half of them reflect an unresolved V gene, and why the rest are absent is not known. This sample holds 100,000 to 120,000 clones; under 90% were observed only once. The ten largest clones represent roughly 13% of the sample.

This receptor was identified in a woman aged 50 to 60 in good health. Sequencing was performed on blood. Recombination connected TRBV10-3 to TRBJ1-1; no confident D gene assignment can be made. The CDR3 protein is CAISDGRKNTEAFF. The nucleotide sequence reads TGTGCCATCAGTGATGGGAGGAAGAACACTGAAGCTTTCTTT.